This record concerns one T cell receptor beta chain sequence. The sample is drawn from a study of T cell changes during pregnancy in multiple sclerosis. Data came from immunoSEQ multiplex PCR; TCRdb stores just in-frame clones and leaves some out. This sample has 50,000 or so clones; 95% occur once, and the top ten carry approximately 6%. The V gene's germline CDR1 is SGHRS and CDR2 YFSETQ. The CDR3 totals 14 residues. V dropped 4 bases and J dropped 7; count of bases not matched to a gene: 9. Sample: CD8+ T cells from peripheral blood mononuclear cells, taken in the first trimester of pregnancy. The receptor comes from a female donor with multiple sclerosis, enrolled in a pregnancy study. The chain employs TRBV5-1 and TRBJ2-7; TRBD1 matches 9 bases. Here the CDR3 DNA reads TGCGCCAGCAGCCTGGACAGGGGCCGGCGAGAGCAGTACTTC. Its protein product is CASSLDRGRREQYF. Full variable domain (outside the CDR3, taken from reference TRBV5-1 and TRBJ2-7): KAGVTQTPRYLIKTRGQQVTLSCSPISGHRSVSWYQQTPGQGLQFLFEYFSETQRNKGNFPGRFSGRQFSNSRSEMNVSTLELGDSALYLCASSLDRGRREQYFGPGTRLTVT.